These T cell receptor beta chains were read from a single sample in a study of a mutant IDH1 vaccine in newly diagnosed glioma. Data came from immunoSEQ multiplex PCR; TCRdb stores just in-frame clones and leaves some out. Of 9,500 to 12,000 clones in the sample, about 91% were seen once. Antigens for these TCRs are unknown. Sequencing used PBMCs, obtained from a glioma patient whose treatment included an IDH1 peptide vaccine. The receptors were sampled from a woman aged 40-49 years with glioma. Some clones in this sample may be carry-over from other donors' samples. Each CDR3 is given with its conserved first and last residue. The D gene is left open where the match is weak. Rows may omit the clone size; those that give it use once, few, many or a size class.

>.|TRBV11-2|TRBD2|TRBJ2-1
TGTGCCAGCAGCTTAGGGCGAAAGTTAGCGGGAGGCTCCTACAATGAGCAGTTCTTC
CASSLGRKLAGGSYNEQFF
>.|TRBV19|TRBD1|TRBJ1-6
TGTGCCAGTAGGGACAGGGGTCGCTCCTATAATTCACCCCTCCACTTT
CASRDRGRSYNSPLHF
>.|TRBV5-4|.|TRBJ1-2
TGTGCCAGCAGCTGGGCGGACGGTAACTATGGCTACACCTTC
CASSWADGNYGYTF
>.|TRBV4-1|.|TRBJ2-5
TGCGCCAGCAGCCAAGAGGCCGCGAAAGAGACCCAGTACTTC
CASSQEAAKETQYF
>.|TRBV7-9|.|TRBJ2-5
TGTGCCAGCAGCTCGACGAACCAAGGGGAGACCCAGTACTTC
CASSSTNQGETQYF
>once|TRBV27|TRBD2|TRBJ2-5
TGTGCCAGCAGAACCGTAGCGGGAGGGCCTCAGGAGACCCAGTACTTC
CASRTVAGGPQETQYF
>.|TRBV15|TRBD2|TRBJ2-1
TGTGCCACCAGCGTGGGGGGGAGCTCCTACAATGAGCAGTTCTTC
CATSVGGSSYNEQFF
>.|TRBV2|.|TRBJ2-2
TGTGCCAGCAGTGAAGGGGAGTACACCGGGGAGCTGTTTTTT
CASSEGEYTGELFF
>.|TRBV6-6|.|TRBJ1-2
TGTGCCAGCAGTCTAGACACGACTCATGGCTACACCTTC
CASSLDTTHGYTF
>.|TRBV14|.|TRBJ2-7
TGTGCCAGCAGCATATTGGGAGGGGGGCCGCGAGAGCAGTACTTC
CASSILGGGPREQYF
>.|TRBV23-1|.|TRBJ2-5
TGCGCCAGGGAGGGAGACGGCCAAGAGACCCAGTACTTC
CAREGDGQETQYF
>.|TRBV12-5|TRBD1|TRBJ2-7
TGTGCTAGTGGTTTGTCCGGGACAGAGAATTACGAGCAGTACTTC
CASGLSGTENYEQYF
>.|TRBV28|.|TRBJ2-7
TGTGCCAGCAGTTTAGTTGGGGCCTACGAGCAGTACTTC
CASSLVGAYEQYF
>few|TRBV28|TRBD1|TRBJ1-5
TGTGCCAGCAGTTTATGGGGGACAGCTAGCAATCAGCCCCAGCATTTT
CASSLWGTASNQPQHF
>.|TRBV27|TRBD2|TRBJ2-2
TGTGCCAGCAGTTTAAATTGGGGCGGGGGGAACACCGGGGAGCTGTTTTTT
CASSLNWGGGNTGELFF
>.|TRBV5-4|.|TRBJ2-5
TGTGCCAGCAGCGCGGGCAGGGGTGGAAGAGAGACCCAGTACTTC
CASSAGRGGRETQYF
>few|TRBV2|.|TRBJ1-5
TGTGCCAGCAGTGAAGTCGGGGGTAATCAGCCCCAGCATTTT
CASSEVGGNQPQHF
>.|TRBV30|.|TRBJ1-5
TGTGCCTGGAGTGAGGCAGGGGCGCAGCCCCAGCATTTT
CAWSEAGAQPQHF
>.|TRBV5-4|.|TRBJ2-7
TGTGCCAGCAGCTTGGTAGGGGATTACGAGCAGTACTTC
CASSLVGDYEQYF
>.|TRBV5-6|.|TRBJ2-1
TGTGCCAGCAGCTTGATTGCAGGGGACAATGAGCAGTTCTTC
CASSLIAGDNEQFF
>once|TRBV28|TRBD1|TRBJ2-7
TGTGCCAGCAGTACCCTCTGGGACAGCTCCTACGAGCAGTACTTC
CASSTLWDSSYEQYF
>.|TRBV7-2|TRBD1|TRBJ2-3
TGTGCCAGCAGCAGGGACAGACCTAGCACAGATACGCAGTATTTT
CASSRDRPSTDTQYF
>.|TRBV15|TRBD1|TRBJ1-2
TGTGCCACCAGCAGAGCCGACAGGGGAATAGTTGGCTACACCTTC
CATSRADRGIVGYTF
>.|TRBV11-1|.|TRBJ1-1
TGTGCCAGCAGCCCACGGAAGGGCTTGAACACTGAAGCTTTCTTT
CASSPRKGLNTEAFF
>.|TRBV12-5|.|TRBJ1-1
TGTGCTAGTCAGGGATCGAACACTGAAGCTTTCTTT
CASQGSNTEAFF
>.|TRBV6-5|.|TRBJ2-1
TGTGCCAGCAGCCGGGGCACCAACCTCAATGAGCAGTTCTTC
CASSRGTNLNEQFF
>.|TRBV7-6|TRBD2|TRBJ2-5
TGTGCCAGCACCTCCCTAGCGGGAGTGCCCCAAGAGACCCAGTACTTC
CASTSLAGVPQETQYF
>.|TRBV7-8|TRBD2|TRBJ2-1
TGTGCCAGCGATGTGCGGGGGGGTGAGCAGTTCTTC
CASDVRGGEQFF
>.|TRBV5-1|.|TRBJ1-1
TGCGCCAGCAGCCCCGACCGGGGGATGAACACTGAAGCTTTCTTT
CASSPDRGMNTEAFF
>.|TRBV28|.|TRBJ2-7
TGTGCCAGCAGGATCTCCTACGAGCAGTACTTC
CASRISYEQYF
>.|TRBV30|TRBD1|TRBJ1-2
TGTGCCTGGGCCGAGGGACAGCTTTTCGATGGCTACACCTTC
CAWAEGQLFDGYTF
>.|TRBV30|TRBD1|TRBJ2-7
TGTGCCTGGAGTAGAGGACAGGGGGCGGACGAGCAGTACTTC
CAWSRGQGADEQYF
>.|TRBV18|TRBD2|TRBJ2-5
TGTGCCAGCTCACCACCTGCGGGGGGCCAAGAGACCCAGTACTTC
CASSPPAGGQETQYF
>.|TRBV30|TRBD1|TRBJ2-1
TGTGCCTGGAGTTTCAACAGGGGGCCTAATGAGCAGTTCTTC
CAWSFNRGPNEQFF
>.|TRBV19|.|TRBJ1-1
TGTGCCAGTAGTACTGGGACTGAAGCTTTCTTT
CASSTGTEAFF
>.|TRBV5-5|.|TRBJ1-1
TGTGCCAGCAGCTTGGCTGGCGGGAACACTGAAGCTTTCTTT
CASSLAGGNTEAFF
>.|TRBV10-2|.|TRBJ2-1
TGCGCCAGCAGTTCTACTTGGGGTAATGAGCAGTTCTTC
CASSSTWGNEQFF
>.|TRBV6-5|.|TRBJ2-2
TGTGCCAGCAGTTACTCGAGGGACCTAGGCGGGGAGCTGTTTTTT
CASSYSRDLGGELFF
>once|TRBV5-6|.|TRBJ2-7
TGTGCCAGCAGCCCGGACCCTTTGAAGCAGTACTTC
CASSPDPLKQYF
>.|TRBV5-1|TRBD2|TRBJ2-3
TGCGCCAGCAGCGCCACTAGCGTCACAGATACGCAGTATTTT
CASSATSVTDTQYF
>.|TRBV10-2|TRBD2|TRBJ2-1
TGCGGTACCGGGACTAGCTCATGGGAGCAGTTCTTC
CGTGTSSWEQFF
>.|TRBV5-6|.|TRBJ2-7
TGTGCCAGCAGCGCGGGACTCCTAACCTACGAGCAGTACTTC
CASSAGLLTYEQYF
>once|TRBV10-1|.|TRBJ2-3
TGCGCCAGCAGTGCCACCGGGTCCCCCCGGGGAGATACGCAGTATTTT
CASSATGSPRGDTQYF
>.|TRBV10-3|TRBD2|TRBJ2-1
TGTGCCATCAGCTCGAAGGTAGCGGGGGATGGATACAATGAGCAGTTCTTC
CAISSKVAGDGYNEQFF
>few|TRBV23-1|.|TRBJ1-2
TGCGCCAGCAGTCGCGCTCAGGAGGTCTATGGCTACACCTTC
CASSRAQEVYGYTF
>.|TRBV5-6|TRBD1|TRBJ2-7
TGTGCCAGCAGCTTCGGGACAGGGGTCTACGAGCAGTACTTC
CASSFGTGVYEQYF
>.|TRBV28|.|TRBJ1-5
TGTGCCAGCAGTTTTGGTCGGGGTCAGCCCCAGCATTTT
CASSFGRGQPQHF
>.|TRBV4-1|.|TRBJ2-2
TGCGCCAGCAGCCAAGATCGGCGCAATCGAGTGGACACCGGGGAGCTGTTTTTT
CASSQDRRNRVDTGELFF
>.|TRBV27|.|TRBJ2-4
TGTGCCAGCAGAGCCCTCACGGGAGTGGGGGTAGCCAAAAACATTCAGTACTTC
CASRALTGVGVAKNIQYF
>.|TRBV7-2|.|TRBJ2-5
TGTGCCAGCAGCTTAGGTGGGTCGGGAGAGACCCAGTACTTC
CASSLGGSGETQYF
>.|TRBV6-4|.|TRBJ2-2
TGTGCCAGCAGTGACTCGATGTCCCGGACCGGGGAGCTGTTTTTT
CASSDSMSRTGELFF
>.|TRBV30|.|TRBJ1-1
TGTGCCTGGAGTGAGAAGACTCTGGGAATGAACACTGAAGCTTTCTTT
CAWSEKTLGMNTEAFF
>.|TRBV2|TRBD2|TRBJ2-5
TGTGCCAGCAGCACTAGCGGGGGGGCTACCGCCCTCAGAGAGACCCAGTACTTC
CASSTSGGATALRETQYF